The T cell receptor beta chain described here comes from a study of CD8 T cells in Susac syndrome. While serving as controls, healthy donors were matched for age and sex. FACS was used to enrich TEMRA cells, whereas the CD8+ and CD4+ T cells were obtained by negative isolation. Reverse transcription of about 0.45 to 1 ug RNA was performed with random hexamers. Multiplex immunoSEQ PCR targeted 54 Vbeta and 13 Jbeta TCR beta segments. Via MiXCR, TCRdb re-called the immunoSEQ multiplex PCR reads, giving one row per CDR3 protein. The table lists approximately 160,000 distinct CDR3 sequences, 93% of them singletons, with around 0.13% in the top ten. Material: CD4+ T cells from PBMCs. The sequence came from a human donor in good health.

This CDR3 is CASSLRIRGGEDTQYF. DNA of the CDR3: TGCGCCAGCAGCTTAAGAATTCGAGGGGGCGAAGATACGCAGTATTTT. J is TRBJ2-3 and V is TRBV5-1, with 7 bases identical to TRBD1. Germline values: CDR1 SGHRS, CDR2 YFSETQ. This CDR3 region has 16 residues. The J segment lost 5 bases and the V segment lost 2 bases, leaving 11 bases of the junction unmatched.